This T cell receptor (beta chain) originates from a study of blood T cell repertoires in COVID-19. Looking at the study overall: The analysed material was cDNA or gDNA that came from T cells, B-cell-depleted T cells, or PBMCs.

This CDR3 has 11 amino acids. V was clipped by 3 bases and J by 4 bases, with 7 bases between them. Looked up from germline, CDR1 is DFQATT and CDR2 is SNEGSKA (reference sequence). Data came from immunoSEQ multiplex PCR; TCRdb stores just in-frame clones and leaves some out. The data hold 150,000 to 200,000 clones, with roughly 89% observed a single time. The V gene is TRBV20-1, the J gene TRBJ2-7, with D unresolved. Material: peripheral blood. The TCR was taken from a man between 18 and 35 years old with active or convalescent COVID-19. The CDR3 region has the DNA TGCAGTGCTAGGGGCCGGTACGAGCAGTACTTC. This translates into CSARGRYEQYF.